This TCR beta chain was obtained from a study of cytomegalovirus exposure and HLA in healthy donors. Findings of the study overall: Follow-up analysis later connected one missense variant in DCLRE1C with trimming of TCR beta V- and J-genes. Cytomegalovirus-associated TCR beta chains were listed, numbering 150 to 200. Near-uniform donor sequencing depth was presumed by presence/absence analyses. Among the most significant clusters, several appeared linked to common viral pathogens in a later analysis.

The PCR contained 60 Vbeta and 13 Jbeta primers. The data were produced by immunoSEQ multiplex PCR, yet TCRdb's version contains in-frame clones alone and is incomplete. The data contain 90,000 to 130,000 clones, 70% to 80% of them seen just once; the ten biggest clones take up 2.5% to 3%. The CDR3 is 14 residues long. V trimming: 6 bases; J trimming: 4 bases; junction bases outside the gene matches: 6. In germline, CDR1 is MDHEN, CDR2 SYDVKM. This clone was detected only a few times. Its antigen is currently unknown. This clonotype was sampled from a woman younger than 35 in good health and CMV-seropositive. Sequenced: PBMCs. V is TRBV28 and J is TRBJ2-1, with 7 bases fitting TRBD1. The CDR3 region is CASSLGTVYNEQFF. Written as DNA, the CDR3 is TGTGCCAGCAGCTTAGGGACAGTTTACAATGAGCAGTTCTTC.